This paragraph reports one T cell receptor beta chain. The antigen remains unidentified. With V trimmed by 0 bases and J by 5 bases, 7 bases remained unmatched. CDR1 and CDR2 from the germline V gene are SQVTM and ANQGSEA. The CDR3 has 15 amino acids. These data are taken from a study of graft-versus-host responses after intestinal transplantation. Generated by immunoSEQ multiplex PCR, the TCRdb table keeps only in-frame clones and is missing some. The sample contains more than 95,000 clones, over 75% of which appear only once. Study-wide results and caveats: There were GvH clones found in recipient marrow, and some of them appeared first in ileum or blood. With peak circulating GvH clone levels came an association with early post-transplant HvG declines.

The material sequenced was unstimulated CD4+ T cells sorted from spleen or lymph node cells, taken before intestinal transplant. The TCR comes from a human donor who received an intestinal transplant. J is TRBJ2-5 and V is TRBV29-1; 9 bases are a match to TRBD2. The CDR3: CSVEDRGRAGETQYF. CDR3 nucleotides: TGCAGCGTTGAAGATCGCGGGAGGGCCGGGGAGACCCAGTACTTC. The full variable domain, rest sourced from reference TRBV29-1 and TRBJ2-5, is SAVISQKPSRDICQRGTSLTIQCQVDSQVTMMFWYRQQPGQSLTLIATANQGSEATYESGFVIDKFPISRPNLTFSTLTVSNMSPEDSSIYLCSVEDRGRAGETQYFGPGTRLLVL.